The following is a T cell receptor (beta chain) sequence with its context. Antigen: not known. Produced via immunoSEQ multiplex PCR; TCRdb's table is partial and in-frame only. The sample shows over 90,000 clones, approximately 94% of them seen only once. The data originate from a study of cytomegalovirus exposure and HLA in healthy donors. Study-wide results and limits: Most TCR sequences were seen very rarely across donors, but some public TCRs occurred in many. The classifier reportedly diagnosed cytomegalovirus status with high specificity and sensitivity. TCR beta chains numbering roughly 150 were designated cytomegalovirus-associated.

CDR1 and CDR2 from the germline V gene are LNHDA and SQIVND (reference sequence). The length of the CDR3 is 14 residues. V shed 5 bases and J shed 0 bases, with 10 bases lying between them. Separation from the approximately 720-subject first cohort characterized the roughly 120-subject validation cohort, to which the donors belonged. Sequencing was done on a sample of PBMCs. The clonotype originates from a woman between 18 and 30 years old in good health and CMV-seronegative. This chain uses TRBV19 with TRBJ1-1; D unresolved. The CDR3 region is CASSAGLMNTEAFF. CDR3 DNA: TGTGCCAGTAGTGCTGGACTAATGAACACTGAAGCTTTCTTT.